This T cell receptor beta chain was retrieved from a study of early T cells in non-severe SARS-CoV-2 infection. This clonotype was seen a few times. Via MiXCR, TCRdb re-called the 5' RACE reads, giving one row per CDR3 protein. This table has 110,000 or so distinct CDR3 sequences, 9.5% to 13% appearing once. V lost 2 bases, J lost 2 bases, and 5 bases stayed unmatched. The CDR3 has 16 residues. Germline-derived CDR1 and CDR2 are LGHDT and YNNKEL (reference sequence). This sequence joins TRBV3-1 and TRBJ2-1, with TRBD2 identical over 8 bases. This sequence was found in an adult who was a healthcare worker with PCR-confirmed SARS-CoV-2 infection or an uninfected control (not recorded which). Sequencing was carried out using whole blood. The CDR3 DNA sequence: TGTGCCAGCAGCCAACGTCAAGCGGGGGCCTACAATGAGCAGTTCTTC. It is translated as CASSQRQAGAYNEQFF.